What follows are 24 T cell receptor beta chains derived from one specimen sequenced in a study of blood T cells in healthy people across ages. Next came a second PCR, run for about 7 to 12 cycles, which used a sample-barcoded 5' primer along with a J-beta primer mix. TCRdb ran MiXCR on the 5' RACE reads and lists one entry per CDR3 protein. The sample includes roughly 1.9 million distinct CDR3 sequences, approximately 39% of them seen just once. The material sequenced was blood. The source is a human donor in good health.

This clonotype was seen a handful of times. The CDR3 region is CASSLAGRASGGETQYF. CDR3 nucleotide sequence: TGTGCCAGCAGCTTAGCGGGAAGGGCAAGCGGGGGGGAGACCCAGTACTTC. The J gene is TRBJ2-5, the V gene TRBV7-2; TRBD2 aligns across 9 bases. The ends lost 0 bases at V and 5 bases at J; junction bases unmatched: 10. The CDR3 runs to 17 residues. Germline CDR1 and CDR2: SGHTA and FQGNSA.

V and J are TRBV7-2 and TRBJ2-5; TRBD2 matches at 11 bases. This CDR3 comprises 16 residues. In germline, CDR1 is SGHTA, CDR2 FQGNSA. The J segment lost 2 bases and the V segment lost 2 bases, leaving 4 bases of the junction unmatched. This chain's CDR3 is CASSLRRTSGQETQYF. DNA of the CDR3: TGTGCCAGCAGCTTAAGGAGGACTAGCGGGCAAGAGACCCAGTACTTC.

This clonotype came up many times. V gene TRBV29-1 combines with J gene TRBJ2-3; no reliable D call. The length of the CDR3 is 12 residues. Trimming cost V 2 bases and J 5 bases, with 8 bases left between them. Looked up from germline, CDR1 is SQVTM and CDR2 is ANQGSEA. This CDR3 reads CSVENGRDTQYF. Written as DNA, the CDR3 is TGCAGCGTTGAAAACGGGCGAGATACGCAGTATTTT.

The V call is TRBV12-3 or TRBV12-4, the J call TRBJ2-7; 7 bases match TRBD2. J gave up 1 base and V 8 bases, and 8 bases lay outside the gene matches. There are 14 residues in the CDR3. The CDR3 sequence: CASAAGTTSYEQYF. Here the CDR3 DNA reads TGTGCCAGCGCGGCCGGGACTACGTCCTACGAGCAGTACTTC.

This chain uses TRBV6-5 with TRBJ1-2, with 8 bases that match TRBD1. V was clipped by 0 bases and J by 3 bases; unmatched bases: 3. The CDR3 length is 15 residues. The germline V gene has CDR1 MNHEY and CDR2 SVGAGI. CDR3 nucleotides: TGTGCCAGCAGTTACTCGACAGGGGTATACTATGGCTACACCTTC. Protein: CASSYSTGVYYGYTF.

The CDR3 loop is CSAHSTSGGLNEQFF. The DNA of the CDR3 is TGCAGTGCTCACTCGACTAGCGGGGGGCTCAATGAGCAGTTCTTC. The chain carries TRBV20-1 and TRBJ2-1; TRBD2 agrees at 13 bases. Trimming cost V 5 bases and J 6 bases; bases outside gene matches: 7. This CDR3 region has 15 residues. CDR1 DFQATT and CDR2 SNEGSKA come from the germline V gene (reference sequence).

V gene TRBV20-1 combines with J gene TRBJ2-1; D is perhaps TRBD2 (6 bases). The CDR3 loop spans 16 amino acids. V was cut by 1 base and J by 4 bases, with 17 bases left in between. Looked up from germline, CDR1 is DFQATT and CDR2 is SNEGSKA (reference sequence). The chain's CDR3 is CSARVSGPALYNEQFF. The CDR3 DNA reads TGCAGTGCTAGAGTAAGCGGGCCTGCCCTATACAATGAGCAGTTCTTC.

For this clonotype: In this CDR3 the conserved last residue, phenylalanine or tryptophan, is missing, so a read error is likely. The J gene is TRBJ2-4, the V gene TRBV27; tentative D call: TRBD1 (6 bases). The CDR3 contains 18 residues. Trimming shortened V by 3 bases and J by 8 bases, and 26 bases separated the two germline ends. Germline V CDR1 and CDR2: MNHEY, SMNVEV (reference sequence). The CDR3: CASSFRSTGPGRGDIQYL. The CDR3 bases are TGTGCCAGCAGTTTCCGCTCCACGGGCCCCGGCAGGGGAGACATTCAGTACCTC.

This clonotype has only a few counts. The chain employs TRBV6-2 or TRBV6-3 and TRBJ2-2; D uncertain. The germline V gene encodes CDR1 MNHEY and CDR2 SVGEGT. Deletions cut 5 bases from V and 5 bases from J, with 9 bases between. CDR3 size: 13 residues. In DNA form, the CDR3 reads TGTGCCAGCAGTCCCTATAGGACCGGGGAGCTGTTTTTT. This codes for CASSPYRTGELFF.

V gene TRBV5-1 combines with J gene TRBJ2-3; D is ambiguous. This CDR3 spans 16 amino acids. V was trimmed by 2 bases and J by 3 bases, leaving 16 bases between them. CDR1 is SGHRS and CDR2 is YFSETQ in the germline V gene. CDR3 residues: CASSLYRALNTDTQYF. The CDR3 DNA reads as TGCGCCAGCAGCTTATACCGGGCCCTTAATACAGATACGCAGTATTTT.

The rearrangement uses TRBV7-2 and TRBJ2-7; 8 nucleotides match TRBD1. Germline CDR1 reads SGHTA; CDR2 reads FQGNSA. This CDR3 has 14 amino acids. With V trimmed by 3 bases and J by 4 bases, 5 bases remained unmatched. The CDR3: CASSFSRGHYEQYF. The CDR3 DNA sequence: TGTGCCAGCAGCTTTAGCAGGGGGCATTACGAGCAGTACTTC.

The chain has TRBV5-1 and TRBJ2-3; possible D gene TRBD2, 6 bases. The V and J ends lost 0 bases and 4 bases respectively, with 12 bases between them. The germline V gene encodes CDR1 SGHRS and CDR2 YFSETQ. The CDR3 consists of 15 residues. The CDR3 region is CASSLEGTYADTQYF. The DNA of the CDR3 is TGCGCCAGCAGCTTGGAGGGGACTTACGCAGATACGCAGTATTTT.

This chain links TRBV12-3 or TRBV12-4 with TRBJ2-1; D gene ambiguous. Trimming stripped 4 bases from V and 5 bases from J, with 15 bases between. This CDR3 is 15 amino acids long. CDR3 in DNA: TGTGCCAGCAGTTACCGTCGGACGGTCAACAATGAGCAGTTCTTC. Translated: CASSYRRTVNNEQFF.

The genes are TRBV2 and TRBJ2-3, with 11 nucleotides matching TRBD2. This CDR3 spans 16 amino acids. Per germline, CDR1 SNHLY and CDR2 FYNNEI. Losses at the gene ends were 4 bases for V and 8 bases for J; bases not matched to a gene: 11. Written as DNA, the CDR3 is TGTGCCAGCAGTGTCGAGACTAGCGGGGCGGATGGTACGCAGTATTTT. This translates into CASSVETSGADGTQYF.

This clonotype was observed a few times. The junction differs from germline at one of its ends, possibly a read error. J is TRBJ2-1 and V is TRBV5-4; D is ambiguous. Per germline, CDR1 SGHNT and CDR2 YYREEE (reference sequence). The CDR3 covers 13 residues. CDR3 in amino acids: CASSLDPADEQFF. For the CDR3, the DNA is TGTGCCAGCAGTTTGGACCCTGCGGATGAGCAGTTCTTC.

The chain has TRBV5-1 and TRBJ1-4; TRBD1 matches at 8 bases. J gave up 7 bases and V 2 bases, and 4 bases lay outside the gene matches. The germline V gene encodes CDR1 SGHRS and CDR2 YFSETQ. This CDR3 has 14 residues. The CDR3 region is CASSLQGEGEKLFF. CDR3 bases: TGCGCCAGCAGCTTACAGGGGGAGGGTGAAAAACTGTTTTTT.

The chain is built from TRBV5-1 and TRBJ1-2; 11 bases map to TRBD1. The CDR3 loop spans 14 amino acids. The junction had 4 bases not matched to a gene; V was cut back by 3 bases and J by 6 bases. Germline assignment: CDR1 SGHRS and CDR2 YFSETQ. The CDR3 sequence: CASSWDRGKDGYTF. In nucleotides, the CDR3 is TGCGCCAGCAGCTGGGACAGGGGGAAGGATGGCTACACCTTC.

The chain combines TRBV29-1 with TRBJ1-1, with 11 bases fitting TRBD1. The CDR3 has 15 amino acids. Looked up from germline, CDR1 is SQVTM and CDR2 is ANQGSEA. J gave up 5 bases and V 4 bases, and 9 bases lay outside the gene matches. The CDR3 DNA reads as TGCAGCGTTGCCGTAAGGGGACAGGGGGAAACTGAAGCTTTCTTT. Translating gives CSVAVRGQGETEAFF.

This clonotype was detected only a few times. The chain uses TRBV29-1 and TRBJ2-7, with D maybe TRBD1 (6 bases). Germline lookup yields CDR1 SQVTM and CDR2 ANQGSEA. This CDR3 is 14 amino acids long. Trimming stripped 6 bases from V and 9 bases from J, with 24 bases between. Here the CDR3 DNA reads TGCAGCGTCGTCTCCGCAGGGGCGGTAGGGGGGCAGTACTTC. Translated, it gives CSVVSAGAVGGQYF.

The chain combines TRBV18 with TRBJ2-2, with 11 bases aligning to TRBD1. Per germline, CDR1 KGHSH and CDR2 LQKENI. The CDR3 spans 17 residues. Unmatched junction bases numbered 6, after V lost 3 bases and J lost 3 bases. Written as DNA, the CDR3 is TGTGCCAGCTCACCGCGGACAGGGGGCGCGGACACCGGGGAGCTGTTTTTT. Amino acids: CASSPRTGGADTGELFF.

This clonotype appeared a few times. The chain employs TRBV7-2 and TRBJ2-3, with D perhaps TRBD1 (6 bases). The CDR3 extends over 15 amino acids. Trimming left V 3 bases short and J 4 bases short, with 14 bases between. Germline-derived CDR1 and CDR2 are SGHTA and FQGNSA. The CDR3 DNA reads as TGTGCCAGCAGCTTCGGGCAGGGGACACCAGATACGCAGTATTTT. This translates into CASSFGQGTPDTQYF.

This clonotype was seen a handful of times. This chain links TRBV7-2 with TRBJ2-1; TRBD2 is a possible D gene (6 bases). Germline lookup yields CDR1 SGHTA and CDR2 FQGNSA. This CDR3 region has 13 residues. Trimming took 5 bases from V and 7 from J, leaving 12 bases between them. The CDR3 loop reads CASSTVGGNEQFF. DNA for the CDR3: TGTGCCAGCAGCACTGTGGGGGGAAATGAGCAGTTCTTC. The full variable domain, rest sourced from reference TRBV7-2 and TRBJ2-1, is GAGVSQSPSNKVTEKGKDVELRCDPISGHTALYWYRQSLGQGLEFLIYFQGNSAPDKSGLPSDRFSAERTGGSVSTLTIQRTQQEDSAVYLCASSTVGGNEQFFGPGTRLTVL.

This clonotype was counted between two and nine times. The chain employs TRBV6-6 and TRBJ2-5; tentative D call: TRBD1 (5 bases). Germline loops: CDR1 MNHNY, CDR2 SVGAGI (reference sequence). CDR3 length: 18 amino acids. V shed 6 bases and J shed 2 bases, with 25 bases lying between them. As DNA, the CDR3 is TGTGCCAGCAGCAGACAGTTGACTCTCTCTCAAAAACAAGAGACCCAGTACTTC. Amino acid sequence: CASSRQLTLSQKQETQYF.

In the case of this clonotype: The germline gene is not matched at one end of the junction; a read error may be the cause. The CDR3 bases are TGTGCCACCAGTAGAGATAATCAGTATGAGCAGTTCTTC. As protein: CATSRDNQYEQFF. The chain employs TRBV15 and TRBJ2-1; D remains ambiguous. This CDR3 region has 13 residues. Germline-derived CDR1 and CDR2 are LNHNV and YYDKDF (reference sequence).